This TCR beta chain is drawn from a study of beta chain features in type 1 diabetes. Findings and caveats of the study: Individuals with type 1 diabetes displayed fewer insertions and more deletions at VDJ junctions. Moderately but significantly shorter TCRB CDR3s were found in Type 1 diabetes patients in all four CD4+ subsets. Since sequencing was performed on cDNA, cells with high TCR expression could be over-represented.

CDR3 length: 16 amino acids. CDR1 SEHNR and CDR2 FQNEAQ come from the germline V gene (reference sequence). J lost 0 bases, V lost 5 bases, and 5 bases had no gene match. Isolated RNA was reverse transcribed in full, so expressed TCRB transcripts were sequenced. The method was immunoSEQ multiplex PCR; TCRdb's version includes in-frame clones alone and lacks a portion of them. The sample contains about 360,000 clones, approximately 12% of which appear only once. Note on this clone: Its antigen is currently unknown.

This chain links TRBV7-9 with TRBJ2-3, with 10 bases lining up with TRBD2. The sequence was obtained from a man younger than 35 in good health. Sequencing was done on a sample of naive CD4+ T cells from blood. Here the CDR3 DNA reads TGTGCCAGCAGCCAGGATAGCGGGGGGAGCACAGATACGCAGTATTTT. Translating it yields CASSQDSGGSTDTQYF.